This passage covers 22 T cell receptor beta chains from one sample sequenced in a study of blood T cell repertoires in COVID-19. The data were produced by immunoSEQ multiplex PCR, yet TCRdb's version contains in-frame clones alone and is incomplete. The data contain around 170,000 clones, more than 85% of them singletons. Specimen: peripheral blood. All receptors come from a man aged 50-59 years with acute or convalescent COVID-19.

This clone has just one count. The chain is built from TRBV30 and TRBJ2-2; D may be TRBD2 (5 bases). The V end lost 3 bases, the J end lost 9 bases, and 11 bases lay between the germline ends. Looked up from germline, CDR1 is GTSNPN and CDR2 is SVGIG (reference sequence). The length of the CDR3 is 12 residues. In DNA, the CDR3 is TGTGCCTGGAGGGGGAGTGACCGGGAGCTGTTTTTT. Translating it yields CAWRGSDRELFF.

This clone was counted once. CDR3 protein: CATSVTGGTGELFF. CDR3 nucleotide sequence: TGTGCCACCAGTGTCACAGGGGGAACCGGGGAGCTGTTTTTT. This rearrangement joins TRBV24-1 to TRBJ2-2, with TRBD1 identical over 8 bases. Germline V gene data show CDR1 as KGHDR and CDR2 as SFDVKD. The CDR3 totals 14 residues. With 5 bases clipped from V and 5 bases from J, the junction kept 3 bases outside the gene matches.

In this sample, this clone turned up a few times. V is TRBV6-5 and J is TRBJ1-5; maybe TRBD1 (5 bases). V shed 8 bases and J shed 7 bases, with 15 bases lying between them. CDR1 is MNHEY and CDR2 is SVGAGI in the germline V gene. CDR3 length equals 13 residues. For the CDR3, the DNA is TGTGCCAGCCTCGGTCGGGGGGACCAGCCCCAGCATTTT. It codes for CASLGRGDQPQHF.

V and J are TRBV10-3 and TRBJ2-7; D perhaps matches TRBD1 (6 bases). The germline V gene encodes CDR1 ENHRY and CDR2 SYGVKD. V was pared by 7 bases and J by 5 bases, with 18 bases between. CDR3 length equals 14 residues. CDR3 coding DNA: TGTGCCATCACTGCCACAGGGCTACCGAACGAGCAGTACTTC. Translating gives CAITATGLPNEQYF.

V usage is TRBV19 and J usage is TRBJ1-5; 10 bases fit TRBD1. The CDR3 length is 17 residues. The V gene's germline CDR1 is LNHDA and CDR2 SQIVND (reference sequence). With V trimmed by 6 bases and J by 2 bases, 10 bases remained unmatched. The DNA for the CDR3 is TGTGCCAGTAGCTTTGAGACCGGGACAGGGGGCAATCAGCCCCAGCATTTT. This sequence encodes CASSFETGTGGNQPQHF.

The chain carries TRBV6-1 and TRBJ2-7; D is perhaps TRBD1 (6 bases). The CDR3 is 13 amino acids. Trimming removed 2 bases at V and 5 bases at J, with 10 bases between. Germline values: CDR1 MNHNS, CDR2 SASEGT. The CDR3 loop reads CASSEYRVDEQYV. The CDR3 DNA reads as TGTGCCAGCAGTGAATACAGGGTAGACGAGCAGTACGTC.

The chain uses TRBV10-1 and TRBJ1-5; 7 bases align to TRBD1. The CDR3 has 11 amino acids. The V gene's germline CDR1 is WNHNN and CDR2 SYGVQD (reference sequence). This CDR3 reads CVTQGDQPQHF. The CDR3, as DNA: TGCGTTACCCAGGGGGATCAGCCCCAGCATTTT.

This clone appeared many times. CDR3 nucleotides: TGCGCCAGCAGCCCCCAGCCTAGCAACAATGAGCAGTTCTTC. Amino acids: CASSPQPSNNEQFF. The chain couples TRBV5-1 to TRBJ2-1, with a tentative D call TRBD2 (5 bases). V shed 4 bases and J shed 5 bases, with 13 bases lying between them. CDR3 size: 14 residues. Germline-derived CDR1 and CDR2 are SGHRS and YFSETQ.

The chain combines TRBV12-5 with TRBJ2-1; possible D gene TRBD2, 5 bases. This CDR3 spans 12 amino acids. From germline, CDR1 is LGHNT and CDR2 FRNRAP. V lost 6 bases and J lost 9, with 12 bases in between. The CDR3 loop reads CASGVGVGEQFF. In DNA form, the CDR3 reads TGTGCTAGTGGGGTGGGAGTTGGTGAGCAGTTCTTC.

The genes are TRBV24-1 and TRBJ2-1; 7 nucleotides agree with TRBD1. Germline V gene lookup returns CDR1 KGHDR and CDR2 SFDVKD. V gave up 0 bases and J gave up 9 bases; unmatched junction bases: 16. This CDR3 has 18 amino acids. The CDR3 nucleotides read TGTGCCACCAGTGATTTGCCGGCGACGGGACAGTCCCCAACTGAGCAGTTCTTC. This sequence encodes CATSDLPATGQSPTEQFF.

CDR3 protein: CASSLTTSRSTDTQYF. The CDR3 bases are TGTGCCAGCAGCTTAACGACTAGCAGGAGCACAGATACGCAGTATTTT. The chain is built from TRBV7-2 and TRBJ2-3, with 7 positions matching TRBD2. This CDR3 contains 16 residues. V lost 2 bases, J lost 0 bases, and 5 bases stayed unmatched. CDR1 and CDR2 from the germline V gene are SGHTA and FQGNSA.

The genes are TRBV3-1 (or the pseudogene TRBV3-2) and TRBJ1-3; no firm D call. This CDR3 is 14 amino acids long. Trimming pared 5 bases from V and 0 bases from J, leaving 8 bases between. Germline-derived CDR1 and CDR2 are LGHDT and YNNKEL (reference sequence). The CDR3: CASSYEYSGNTIYF. The DNA for the CDR3 is TGTGCCAGCAGCTACGAGTACTCTGGAAACACCATATATTTT.

J is TRBJ2-6 and V is TRBV5-1, with TRBD1 as a possible D gene (6 bases). V lost 2 bases and J lost 0, with 9 bases in between. Germline V gene sequence: CDR1 SGHRS, CDR2 YFSETQ. The CDR3 is made up of 16 amino acids. The CDR3 nucleotides read TGCGCCAGCAGCTTTGGACAGACCTCTGGGGCCAACGTCCTGACTTTC. The encoded protein is CASSFGQTSGANVLTF.

V usage is TRBV7-2 and J usage is TRBJ1-5; unclear D gene. Germline loops: CDR1 SGHTA, CDR2 FQGNSA. V was trimmed by 6 bases and J by 0 bases, leaving 12 bases between them. The CDR3 contains 15 residues. The CDR3 reads CASSEGVYSNQPQHF. CDR3 coding DNA: TGTGCCAGCAGTGAAGGAGTTTATAGCAATCAGCCCCAGCATTTT.

This clone was recorded once. The identical CDR3 is also encoded by other nucleotide sequences in the sample. The V call is TRBV7-3, the J call TRBJ2-3; TRBD1 might be the D (5 bases). V lost 5 bases and J lost 0, with 9 bases in between. Germline V gene lookup returns CDR1 SGHTA and CDR2 FQGTGA. CDR3 length equals 14 residues. Here the CDR3 DNA reads TGTGCCAGCAGCCTTCAGGGAAGCACAGATACGCAGTATTTT. Residues: CASSLQGSTDTQYF.

The chain carries TRBV3-1 (or the pseudogene TRBV3-2) and TRBJ1-6; weak D call: TRBD1 (5 bases). The CDR3 is made up of 14 amino acids. Trimming pared 1 base from V and 6 bases from J, leaving 7 bases between. CDR1 and CDR2 from the germline V gene are LGHDT and YNNKEL (reference sequence). The CDR3 region has the DNA TGTGCCAGCAGCCAAGGGACAAGTAATTCACCCCTCCACTTT. It specifies CASSQGTSNSPLHF.

The chain has TRBV5-1 and TRBJ2-7, with TRBD1 matching over 8 bases. The CDR3 spans 17 residues. Looked up from germline, CDR1 is SGHRS and CDR2 is YFSETQ. The ends lost 0 bases at V and 6 bases at J; junction bases unmatched: 14. The CDR3 spells CASSLAVGGQGGGEQYF. The CDR3 DNA follows: TGCGCCAGCAGCTTGGCCGTTGGAGGACAGGGAGGAGGCGAGCAGTACTTC.

The rearrangement uses TRBV9 and TRBJ2-6, with a weak D call TRBD1 (6 bases). This CDR3 has 18 amino acids. The V end was cut by 0 bases, the J end by 0 bases, with 13 bases between. Germline CDR1 SGDLS, CDR2 YYNGEE. CDR3 nucleotide sequence: TGTGCCAGCAGCGTAGACCCAGGGGAGTTCTCTGGGGCCAACGTCCTGACTTTC. Translated, it gives CASSVDPGEFSGANVLTF.

The gene calls are TRBV7-9 and TRBJ1-1; TRBD1 is a possible D gene (6 bases). With 7 bases removed from V and 4 bases from J, the gap between germline ends came to 10 bases. Germline CDR1 and CDR2: SEHNR and FQNEAQ (reference sequence). The length of the CDR3 is 12 residues. The CDR3 loop is CASKGVGTEAFF. The DNA of the CDR3 is TGTGCCAGCAAGGGGGTAGGCACTGAAGCTTTCTTT. Filled out from reference TRBV7-9 and TRBJ1-1, the complete variable domain reads DTGVSQNPRHKITKRGQNVTFRCDPISEHNRLYWYRQTLGQGPEFLTYFQNEAQLEKSRLLSDRFSAERPKGSFSTLEIQRTEQGDSAMYLCASKGVGTEAFFGQGTRLTVV.

This clone occurred a few times. This rearrangement joins TRBV2 to TRBJ1-5; TRBD1 is a possible D gene (6 bases). Looked up from germline, CDR1 is SNHLY and CDR2 is FYNNEI. The CDR3 totals 16 residues. Between the trimmed V and J ends, which lost 7 bases and 1 base, there was a span of 17 bases. The CDR3 region is CASTTFRTESNQPQHF. The CDR3 coding sequence is TGTGCCAGCACCACGTTCAGGACAGAAAGCAATCAGCCCCAGCATTTT.

V gene TRBV3-1 (or the pseudogene TRBV3-2) combines with J gene TRBJ2-6; weak D call: TRBD1 (7 bases). CDR1 is LGHDT and CDR2 is YNNKEL in the germline V gene (reference sequence). With 5 bases removed from V and 5 bases from J, the gap between germline ends came to 16 bases. CDR3 length: 16 residues. In nucleotides, the CDR3 is TGTGCCAGCAGCGTCGGAGGGGGCGGCTGGGCCAACGTCCTGACTTTC. Translating gives CASSVGGGGWANVLTF.

V gene TRBV7-9 combines with J gene TRBJ2-3; TRBD2 agrees at 11 bases. The ends lost 4 bases at V and 2 bases at J; junction bases unmatched: 14. The CDR3 consists of 19 residues. Germline CDR1 reads SEHNR; CDR2 reads FQNEAQ (reference sequence). This chain's CDR3 is CASSSPQYKTSGDTDTQYF. Here the CDR3 DNA reads TGTGCCAGCAGCTCCCCTCAATATAAGACTAGCGGGGACACAGATACGCAGTATTTT.